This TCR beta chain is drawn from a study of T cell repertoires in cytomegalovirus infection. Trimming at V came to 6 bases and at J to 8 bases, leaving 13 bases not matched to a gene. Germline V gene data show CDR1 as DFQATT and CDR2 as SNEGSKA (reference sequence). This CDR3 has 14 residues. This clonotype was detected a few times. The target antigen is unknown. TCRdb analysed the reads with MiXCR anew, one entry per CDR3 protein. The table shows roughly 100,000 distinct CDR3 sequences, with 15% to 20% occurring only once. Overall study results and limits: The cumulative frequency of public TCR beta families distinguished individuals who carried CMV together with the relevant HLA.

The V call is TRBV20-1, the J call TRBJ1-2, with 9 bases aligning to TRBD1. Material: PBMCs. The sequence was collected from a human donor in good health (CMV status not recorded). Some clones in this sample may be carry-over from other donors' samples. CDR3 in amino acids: CSASPGQGERGYTF. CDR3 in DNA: TGCAGTGCGTCTCCGGGACAGGGAGAGCGCGGCTACACCTTC.